This paragraph reports one T cell receptor beta chain. Antigen unknown. Baseline, cycle 4 day 1, and cycle 7 day 1 were the blood sampling points. Germline loops: CDR1 MNHNS, CDR2 SASEGT. V was pared by 2 bases and J by 4 bases, with 12 bases between. The CDR3 extends over 14 amino acids. The table came from immunoSEQ multiplex PCR; TCRdb's copy has only in-frame clones and leaves some out. The sample yields roughly 30,000 clones, roughly 87% seen once. This entry comes from a study of OX40 agonist ivuxolimab in advanced cancers. At the level of the study: Ivuxolimab, which patients received intravenously every 2 weeks, was dosed at 0.01 to 10 mg/kg. Partial responses were achieved by three patients: one hepatocellular carcinoma, two cutaneous melanoma. Whole-study results and caveats: The study did not work out the antigen specificity of the expanded peripheral T cells.

The sample in question was CD4+ or CD8+ T cells sorted from blood, obtained in a trial of the OX40 agonist ivuxolimab. This sequence was found in an adult with an advanced solid tumor such as melanoma, head and neck, liver or kidney cancer. The V call is TRBV6-1, the J call TRBJ2-7; D is undetermined. The CDR3: CASSELVAVYEQYF. The CDR3 DNA reads TGTGCCAGCAGTGAATTGGTGGCAGTTTACGAGCAGTACTTC.